These 20 T cell receptor beta chains came from one sample sequenced in a study of control samples from healthy donors and cancer patients. Data came from immunoSEQ multiplex PCR; TCRdb stores just in-frame clones and leaves some out. The table includes over 45,000 clones, approximately 89% detected once. Specimen: PBMCs. The receptors stem from a man aged 40-49 years with colorectal cancer.

The chain is built from TRBV9 and TRBJ1-2, with D possibly TRBD1 on 6 matching bases. Trimming took off 3 bases at V and 4 bases at J, with 19 bases between the two ends. Germline V gene lookup returns CDR1 SGDLS and CDR2 YYNGEE. CDR3 length: 16 amino acids. The CDR3 here is CASSGGGAGQGYGYTF. For the CDR3, the DNA is TGTGCCAGCAGCGGAGGGGGGGCAGGGCAGGGCTATGGCTACACCTTC.

This chain joins TRBV5-1 and TRBJ2-7; 12 bases are a match to TRBD2. Trimming took 10 bases from V and 5 from J; bases not matched to a gene: 28. This CDR3 contains 20 residues. Germline V gives CDR1 SGHRS, CDR2 YFSETQ. The CDR3 coding sequence is TGCGCCTCCCAGCTTGGCCGTCAGGGGGATCTAGCGGGAGGGCCCCACGAGCAGTACTTC. Its protein is CASQLGRQGDLAGGPHEQYF. The full variable domain, with the rest looked up from reference TRBV5-1 and TRBJ2-7, is KAGVTQTPRYLIKTRGQQVTLSCSPISGHRSVSWYQQTPGQGLQFLFEYFSETQRNKGNFPGRFSGRQFSNSRSEMNVSTLELGDSALYLCASQLGRQGDLAGGPHEQYFGPGTRLTVT.

This rearrangement joins TRBV11-2 to TRBJ1-1, with 8 bases identical to TRBD1. There are 13 residues in the CDR3. J was trimmed by 3 bases and V by 7 bases; bases with no gene match: 4. CDR1 is SGHAT and CDR2 is FQNNGV in the germline V gene. The CDR3 DNA sequence: TGTGCCAGCATCCAGACAGGGGACACTGAAGCTTTCTTT. Protein: CASIQTGDTEAFF.

DNA of the CDR3: TGTGCCAGCGGTCCTAACCGTGTTAACTATGGCTACACCTTC. It yields the protein CASGPNRVNYGYTF. J is TRBJ1-2 and V is TRBV2; D uncertain. Trimming pared 8 bases from V and 1 base from J, leaving 14 bases between. CDR1 is SNHLY and CDR2 is FYNNEI in the germline V gene. CDR3 length: 14 residues.

V and J are TRBV7-9 and TRBJ2-2; D ambiguous. In germline, CDR1 is SEHNR, CDR2 FQNEAQ (reference sequence). The CDR3 loop spans 14 amino acids. V was trimmed by 0 bases and J by 7 bases, leaving 9 bases between them. The CDR3 region has the DNA TGTGCCAGCAGCTTAGCGCTAAGGGACGGGGAGCTGTTTTTT. Its translation is CASSLALRDGELFF. The full variable domain, completed using reference TRBV7-9 and TRBJ2-2, is DTGVSQNPRHKITKRGQNVTFRCDPISEHNRLYWYRQTLGQGPEFLTYFQNEAQLEKSRLLSDRFSAERPKGSFSTLEIQRTEQGDSAMYLCASSLALRDGELFFGEGSRLTVL.

This chain connects TRBV28 to TRBJ2-4; possible D gene TRBD1, 5 bases. Germline assignment: CDR1 MDHEN and CDR2 SYDVKM. Trimming left V 0 bases short and J 3 bases short, with 9 bases between. The CDR3 is 15 amino acids. The CDR3 is CASSLWQGRKNIQYF. The CDR3 DNA sequence: TGTGCCAGCAGTTTATGGCAGGGTCGCAAAAACATTCAGTACTTC.

CDR3 region: CASSIDGDFYTQYF. CDR3 nucleotide sequence: TGTGCCAGTAGTATAGATGGAGACTTTTATACGCAGTATTTT. The rearrangement uses TRBV19 and TRBJ2-3; D remains unclear. Germline-derived CDR1 and CDR2 are LNHDA and SQIVND (reference sequence). Trimming removed 0 bases at V and 7 bases at J, with 11 bases between. The length of the CDR3 is 14 residues.

This clone is medium-sized (0.01 to 0.1%) within its sample. The chain uses TRBV10-2 and TRBJ1-5, with TRBD1 as a possible D gene (6 bases). The germline V gene encodes CDR1 WSHSY and CDR2 SAAADI. The CDR3 has 15 residues. V shed 2 bases and J shed 4 bases, with 12 bases lying between them. The CDR3 loop is CASSERGRGNQPQHF. The CDR3, as DNA: TGCGCCAGCAGTGAGCGGGGCAGGGGTAATCAGCCCCAGCATTTT.

The genes are TRBV5-8 and TRBJ1-4; maybe TRBD1 (6 bases). Trimming stripped 0 bases from V and 8 bases from J, with 11 bases between. Germline V gene lookup returns CDR1 SGHTS and CDR2 YDEGEE. The CDR3 contains 14 residues. DNA of the CDR3: TGTGCCAGCAGCTTGGACAGGGAGGGAGAAAAACTGTTTTTT. It codes for CASSLDREGEKLFF.

There are a few counts of this clone. This chain links TRBV6-2 or TRBV6-3 with TRBJ2-7; TRBD2 agrees at 8 bases. Looked up from germline, CDR1 is MNHEY and CDR2 is SVGEGT. CDR3 length equals 15 residues. Trimming took 6 bases from V and 0 from J; bases not matched to a gene: 7. The CDR3 protein is CASSLLADSSYEQYF. The CDR3 region has the DNA TGTGCCAGCAGCTTACTAGCGGATAGCTCCTACGAGCAGTACTTC.

The chain couples TRBV4-2 to TRBJ2-1, with 7 bases fitting TRBD2. This CDR3 spans 14 amino acids. Trimming removed 6 bases from V and 5 bases from J; junction bases left unmatched: 7. Per the germline V gene, CDR1 is LGHNA and CDR2 is YNFKEQ. CDR3 in DNA: TGTGCCAGCAGGCTACTAGCGCTGAACAATGAGCAGTTCTTC. Its protein is CASRLLALNNEQFF.

The V gene is TRBV6-1, the J gene TRBJ2-2; 11 bases agree with TRBD1. Germline lookup yields CDR1 MNHNS and CDR2 SASEGT. This CDR3 contains 16 residues. After removal of 7 bases from V and 7 bases from J, the junction contained 11 bases not matched to a gene. The CDR3 DNA sequence: TGTGCCAGCACTGAGAGGACAGGGGGCGCCGGCGGGGAGCTGTTTTTT. It yields the protein CASTERTGGAGGELFF.

V gene TRBV19 combines with J gene TRBJ2-2, with 7 bases lining up with TRBD2. Trimming took 7 bases from V and 6 from J; bases not matched to a gene: 8. The length of the CDR3 is 14 residues. In germline, CDR1 is LNHDA, CDR2 SQIVND (reference sequence). CDR3 region: CASTPRGIPGELFF. DNA for the CDR3: TGTGCCAGTACTCCGCGGGGGATCCCCGGGGAGCTGTTTTTT.

The rearrangement joins TRBV6-5 to TRBJ2-2; TRBD1 might be the D (6 bases). The V end lost 0 bases, the J end lost 7 bases, and 15 bases lay between the germline ends. Germline-derived CDR1 and CDR2 are MNHEY and SVGAGI. CDR3 length: 16 residues. The CDR3 nucleotides read TGTGCCAGCAGTTACTCAGGACAGATCGGTGGCGGGGAGCTGTTTTTT. Translating it yields CASSYSGQIGGGELFF.

This sequence joins TRBV20-1 and TRBJ1-2; 11 bases align to TRBD1. The CDR3 extends over 11 amino acids. The germline V gene has CDR1 DFQATT and CDR2 SNEGSKA (reference sequence). V lost 6 bases, J lost 8 bases, and 2 bases stayed unmatched. For the CDR3, the DNA is TGCAGTGCAGGGGACAGGGGGGGCTACACCTTC. Protein product: CSAGDRGGYTF.

The V call is TRBV7-8, the J call TRBJ2-2; TRBD1 aligns across 10 bases. V lost 1 base, J lost 5 bases, and 13 bases stayed unmatched. The germline V gene encodes CDR1 SGHVS and CDR2 FQNEAQ. This CDR3 contains 19 residues. CDR3 in DNA: TGTGCCAGCAGCTTAGTGCGGGACAGGGGAGCCCGTGGGACCGGGGAGCTGTTTTTT. The encoded protein is CASSLVRDRGARGTGELFF.

The rearrangement joins TRBV11-2 to TRBJ2-1, with D maybe TRBD1 (6 bases). This CDR3 comprises 17 residues. V dropped 4 bases and J dropped 8 bases, with 24 bases sitting between them. CDR1 is SGHAT and CDR2 is FQNNGV in the germline V gene. CDR3 residues: CASSWGAGTLTPYEQFF. The DNA for the CDR3 is TGTGCCAGCAGCTGGGGTGCCGGGACACTTACACCCTATGAGCAGTTCTTC.

V gene TRBV5-1 combines with J gene TRBJ2-1, with D perhaps TRBD2 (6 bases). Between the trimmed V and J ends, which lost 0 bases and 7 bases, there was a span of 17 bases. Germline CDR1 is SGHRS and CDR2 is YFSETQ. The CDR3 sequence is 16 residues long. The CDR3 bases are TGCGCCAGCAGCTTGGCCGGGCTAGCGATGGGAAATGAGCAGTTCTTC. Amino acid sequence: CASSLAGLAMGNEQFF.

The gene calls are TRBV6-5 and TRBJ1-3, with a tentative D call TRBD1 (5 bases). With 0 bases removed from V and 8 bases from J, the gap between germline ends came to 14 bases. Per the germline V gene, CDR1 is MNHEY and CDR2 is SVGAGI. The CDR3 runs 15 residues. CDR3 protein: CASSYSGTHTDTIYF. DNA of the CDR3: TGTGCCAGCAGTTACTCAGGGACCCACACTGACACCATATATTTT.

V and J are TRBV11-2 and TRBJ1-1, with a weak D call TRBD1 (6 bases). The CDR3 extends over 16 amino acids. Trimming left V 5 bases short and J 1 base short, with 17 bases between. In germline, CDR1 is SGHAT, CDR2 FQNNGV. The CDR3 spells CASSRGTIRGNTEAFF. CDR3 DNA: TGTGCCAGCAGCCGAGGGACAATCCGGGGGAACACTGAAGCTTTCTTT.